This is a list of T cell receptor beta chains from one sample in a study of T cell changes during pregnancy in multiple sclerosis. Only in-frame clones appear in the TCRdb table, and some are missing; sequencing was by immunoSEQ multiplex PCR. The sample lists approximately 52,000 clones, about 90% occurring once. The source material was CD4+ T cells from peripheral blood mononuclear cells, sampled after pregnancy. The receptors here all came from a female donor with multiple sclerosis, enrolled in a pregnancy study. Each CDR3 is given without its conserved first and last residue. The D gene is left open where the match is weak.

v_gene: TRBV15
j_gene: TRBJ2-7
d_gene: TRBD2
CDR3aa: ATSRSSGREYEQY

v_gene: TRBV20-1
j_gene: TRBJ2-2
d_gene: .
CDR3aa: SAKYTGELF

v_gene: TRBV7-2
j_gene: TRBJ2-1
d_gene: .
CDR3aa: ASSISGFYNEQF

v_gene: TRBV9
j_gene: TRBJ2-1
d_gene: TRBD2
CDR3aa: ASSVGGLAGGLGQF

v_gene: TRBV7-2
j_gene: TRBJ1-1
d_gene: .
CDR3aa: ASRPMTAGTEAF

v_gene: TRBV7-3
j_gene: TRBJ2-3
d_gene: .
CDR3aa: ASSLTPLSTDTQY

v_gene: TRBV28
j_gene: TRBJ1-5
d_gene: .
CDR3aa: ASTGGYQPQH

v_gene: TRBV25-1
j_gene: TRBJ2-2
d_gene: .
CDR3aa: ASSDQGGGPNTGELF

v_gene: TRBV4-1
j_gene: TRBJ1-4
d_gene: .
CDR3aa: ASSHANEKLF

v_gene: TRBV6-5
j_gene: TRBJ2-1
d_gene: TRBD2
CDR3aa: ASSYSWEGNEQF

v_gene: TRBV28
j_gene: TRBJ1-2
d_gene: TRBD1
CDR3aa: ASSLAGTGRLGYGYT

v_gene: TRBV5-5
j_gene: TRBJ1-5
d_gene: .
CDR3aa: ASSSQGNQPQH